These T cell receptor beta chains were read from a single sample in a study of cytomegalovirus exposure and HLA in healthy donors. The table came from immunoSEQ multiplex PCR; TCRdb's copy has only in-frame clones and leaves some out. Here the sample spans some 98,000 clones, 9.4% being singletons. The sequencing sample was made of PBMCs. The receptor set was obtained from a man aged 45 to 65 in good health and CMV-seropositive. CDR3s include the opening cysteine and the closing phenylalanine or tryptophan. A D gene is named only where the DNA matches it firmly. Size values are once, few and many counts, or a class for expanded clones, and some rows have none.

J: TRBJ2-7; D: .; V: TRBV11-3; size: .; CDR3: CASSYEVSHEQYF; DNA: TGTGCCAGCAGTTATGAGGTATCTCACGAGCAGTACTTC
J: TRBJ1-5; D: .; V: TRBV28; size: .; CDR3: CASSFILLTDSNQPQHF; DNA: TGTGCCAGCAGTTTCATCCTTTTGACAGATAGCAATCAGCCCCAGCATTTT
J: TRBJ1-3; D: .; V: TRBV28; size: few; CDR3: CASSLSHPRASGNTIYF; DNA: TGTGCCAGCAGTTTATCCCACCCTCGCGCCTCTGGAAACACCATATATTTT
J: TRBJ2-7; D: .; V: TRBV5-6; size: few; CDR3: CASSLGSGEQYF; DNA: TGTGCCAGCAGCTTGGGGAGCGGAGAGCAGTACTTC
J: TRBJ1-1; D: TRBD1; V: TRBV7-7; size: few; CDR3: CASSLVGNLVSRQGRPEAFF; DNA: TGTGCTAGCAGCTTAGTTGGGAACCTAGTATCAAGACAGGGCCGTCCTGAAGCTTTCTTT
J: TRBJ1-4; D: TRBD1; V: TRBV11-2; size: .; CDR3: CASSFSYGQANEKLFF; DNA: TGTGCCAGCAGCTTCTCTTACGGACAGGCAAATGAAAAACTGTTTTTT
J: TRBJ1-2; D: .; V: TRBV5-4; size: .; CDR3: CASSLGMGANYGYTF; DNA: TGTGCCAGCAGCTTGGGAATGGGCGCTAACTATGGCTACACCTTC
J: TRBJ1-5; D: TRBD1; V: TRBV9; size: few; CDR3: CASSAGTGRVQPQHF; DNA: TGTGCCAGCAGCGCCGGGACAGGGCGGGTTCAGCCCCAGCATTTT
J: TRBJ1-2; D: .; V: TRBV5-6; size: few; CDR3: CASSFGGVDRGNGYTF; DNA: TGTGCCAGCAGCTTTGGGGGGGTGGACCGGGGGAATGGCTACACCTTC
J: TRBJ1-1; D: .; V: TRBV9; size: .; CDR3: CASSVGRGNTEAFF; DNA: TGTGCCAGCAGCGTCGGACGGGGAAACACTGAAGCTTTCTTT
J: TRBJ1-5; D: TRBD1; V: TRBV19; size: many; CDR3: CASSSGQGYNQPQHF; DNA: TGTGCCAGTAGTTCGGGACAGGGGTACAATCAGCCCCAGCATTTT
J: TRBJ2-7; D: TRBD1; V: TRBV5-1; size: few; CDR3: CASSPGQVNYEQYF; DNA: TGCGCCAGCAGCCCGGGACAGGTTAACTACGAGCAGTACTTC
J: TRBJ1-6; D: .; V: TRBV6-5; size: few; CDR3: CASSAETGDSPLHF; DNA: TGTGCCAGCAGCGCTGAGACGGGAGATTCACCCCTCCACTTT
J: TRBJ1-3; D: .; V: TRBV7-2; size: few; CDR3: CASSFGSGVGSGNTIYF; DNA: TGTGCCAGCAGCTTTGGATCGGGGGTCGGCTCTGGAAACACCATATATTTT
J: TRBJ2-7; D: TRBD1; V: TRBV7-9; size: .; CDR3: CASTSWDSSYEQYF; DNA: TGTGCCAGCACCTCATGGGACAGCTCCTACGAGCAGTACTTC
J: TRBJ1-2; D: TRBD1; V: TRBV9; size: few; CDR3: CASNTGGDYGYTF; DNA: TGTGCCAGCAATACAGGGGGGGACTATGGCTACACCTTC
J: TRBJ1-4; D: TRBD1; V: TRBV2; size: few; CDR3: CASSADRGNEKLFF; DNA: TGTGCCAGCAGTGCGGACAGGGGTAATGAAAAACTGTTTTTT
J: TRBJ1-2; D: .; V: TRBV11-2; size: few; CDR3: CASSLADYGYTF; DNA: TGTGCCAGCAGCTTAGCAGACTATGGCTACACCTTC
J: TRBJ1-2; D: .; V: TRBV30; size: few; CDR3: CAWRGRGGYTF; DNA: TGTGCCTGGAGGGGCAGGGGTGGCTACACCTTC
J: TRBJ2-5; D: .; V: TRBV7-3; size: few; CDR3: CASSLSVEVETQYF; DNA: TGTGCCAGCAGCTTAAGCGTCGAGGTGGAGACCCAGTACTTC
J: TRBJ2-6; D: .; V: TRBV5-1; size: few; CDR3: CASSFGGTGANVLTF; DNA: TGCGCCAGCAGCTTCGGGGGAACAGGGGCCAACGTCCTGACTTTC
J: TRBJ2-1; D: TRBD1; V: TRBV7-2; size: .; CDR3: CASSPGQGHEQFF; DNA: TGTGCCAGCAGCCCAGGACAGGGCCATGAGCAGTTCTTC
J: TRBJ1-5; D: TRBD1; V: TRBV29-1; size: .; CDR3: CSVGTGTARQPQHF; DNA: TGCAGCGTCGGGACAGGGACTGCGAGGCAGCCCCAGCATTTT
J: TRBJ1-1; D: TRBD1; V: TRBV29-1; size: few; CDR3: CSAGTGKAPEAFF; DNA: TGCAGCGCTGGGACAGGGAAGGCGCCTGAAGCTTTCTTT
J: TRBJ2-2; D: TRBD2; V: TRBV18; size: .; CDR3: CASSPGLVLTGELFF; DNA: TGTGCCAGCTCACCAGGACTAGTCCTCACCGGGGAGCTGTTTTTT